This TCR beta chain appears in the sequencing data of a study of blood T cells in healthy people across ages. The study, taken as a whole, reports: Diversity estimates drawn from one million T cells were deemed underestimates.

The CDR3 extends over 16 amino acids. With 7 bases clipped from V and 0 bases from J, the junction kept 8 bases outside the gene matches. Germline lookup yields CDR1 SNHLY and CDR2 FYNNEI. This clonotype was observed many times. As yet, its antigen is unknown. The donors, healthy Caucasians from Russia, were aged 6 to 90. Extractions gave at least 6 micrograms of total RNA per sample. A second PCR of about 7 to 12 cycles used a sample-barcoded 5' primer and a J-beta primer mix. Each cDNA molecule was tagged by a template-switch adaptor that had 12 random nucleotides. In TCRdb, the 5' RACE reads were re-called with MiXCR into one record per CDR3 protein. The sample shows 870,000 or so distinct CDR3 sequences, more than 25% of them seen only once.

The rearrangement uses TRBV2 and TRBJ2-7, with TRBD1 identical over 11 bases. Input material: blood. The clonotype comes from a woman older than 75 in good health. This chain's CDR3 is CASTKGQGAISYEQYF. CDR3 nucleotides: TGTGCCAGCACCAAAGGACAGGGGGCGATCTCCTACGAGCAGTACTTC.